Listed here are 19 T cell receptor beta chains from one sample, sequenced in a study of blood T cell repertoires in COVID-19. Using immunoSEQ multiplex PCR, the repertoire was profiled, and TCRdb retains in-frame clones only, with some absent. The data show about 200,000 clones, 65% to 90% seen once. The source material was peripheral blood. All receptors come from an older woman with COVID-19, enrolled during active disease.

Concerning this clone itself: One end of the junction does not line up with germline, which may come from a read error. This chain links TRBV6-1 with TRBJ1-1; D uncertain. This CDR3 is 15 amino acids long. Germline lookup yields CDR1 MNHNS and CDR2 SASEGT. The CDR3 here is CASREGFSTNTEAFF. The CDR3 region has the DNA TGTGCCAGCAGAGAAGGGTTCAGTACGAACACTGAAGCTTTCTTT.

This clone occurred a few times. The CDR3: CASSELWSRDISYNEQFF. In nucleotides, the CDR3 is TGTGCCAGCAGTGAATTATGGTCGCGGGATATCTCCTACAATGAGCAGTTCTTC. The chain recombines TRBV25-1 with TRBJ2-1, with a tentative D call TRBD2 (6 bases). The CDR3 has 18 amino acids. Deletions cut 1 base from V and 0 bases from J, with 16 bases between. Germline V gene data show CDR1 as MGHDK and CDR2 as SYGVNS.

This chain uses TRBV5-1 with TRBJ1-4; 8 bases agree with TRBD1. Unmatched junction bases numbered 6, after V lost 0 bases and J lost 5 bases. The CDR3 is made up of 16 amino acids. The germline V gene has CDR1 SGHRS and CDR2 YFSETQ. The CDR3 nucleotides are TGCGCCAGCAGCTTGGGGACAGGGATGAAGAATGAAAAACTGTTTTTT. Translated: CASSLGTGMKNEKLFF.

The chain recombines TRBV9 with TRBJ1-1; weak D call: TRBD1 (6 bases). The V gene lost 3 bases and the J gene lost 0 bases, with 9 bases spanning the gap. Germline V gene sequence: CDR1 SGDLS, CDR2 YYNGEE. This CDR3 region has 14 residues. This CDR3 is CASSGTVLNTEAFF. CDR3 DNA: TGTGCCAGCAGCGGGACAGTCCTGAACACTGAAGCTTTCTTT.

The chain combines TRBV18 with TRBJ2-1; 8 bases are shared with TRBD2. V lost 0 bases, J lost 3 bases, and 4 bases stayed unmatched. Germline V gene sequence: CDR1 KGHSH, CDR2 LQKENI. There are 16 residues in the CDR3. The CDR3 DNA sequence: TGTGCCAGCTCACCACCCAGCGGGGGCCTCTACAATGAGCAGTTCTTC. Its protein is CASSPPSGGLYNEQFF.

This chain connects TRBV6-5 to TRBJ1-2; D gene uncertain. With 6 bases removed from V and 0 bases from J, the gap between germline ends came to 11 bases. Germline V lookup: CDR1 MNHEY, CDR2 SVGAGI. There are 14 residues in the CDR3. DNA of the CDR3: TGTGCCAGCAGCCCGCGGGAAGCTAACTATGGCTACACCTTC. Translated: CASSPREANYGYTF.

The CDR3 DNA reads as TGTGCCAGCAGCTTAGTGCAGGGAAGTAATTCACCCCTCCACTTT. This translates into CASSLVQGSNSPLHF. V gene TRBV7-2 combines with J gene TRBJ1-6; D perhaps matches TRBD1 (5 bases). The CDR3 extends over 15 amino acids. Germline V CDR1 and CDR2: SGHTA, FQGNSA. Trimming removed 1 base from V and 6 bases from J, with 10 bases in between.

This chain links TRBV10-3 with TRBJ2-3; D ambiguous. CDR1 is ENHRY, CDR2 SYGVKD, per germline. V was clipped by 5 bases and J by 2 bases, with 8 bases between them. This CDR3 spans 13 amino acids. The CDR3 protein is CAISSVFTDTQYF. Here the CDR3 DNA reads TGTGCCATCAGTTCGGTATTCACAGATACGCAGTATTTT.

J is TRBJ2-7 and V is TRBV6-2 or TRBV6-3; 12 positions agree with TRBD2. V shed 2 bases and J 2 bases; nucleotides not matched to a gene: 4. Germline-derived CDR1 and CDR2 are MNHEY and SVGEGT. The CDR3 sequence is 16 residues long. CDR3 sequence: CASSYRSSGGAYEQYF. For the CDR3, the DNA is TGTGCCAGCAGTTACCGTTCTAGCGGGGGGGCCTACGAGCAGTACTTC.

J is TRBJ1-2 and V is TRBV19, with D perhaps TRBD1 (6 bases). This CDR3 spans 15 amino acids. With 7 bases removed from V and 8 bases from J, the gap between germline ends came to 23 bases. Germline V lookup: CDR1 LNHDA, CDR2 SQIVND (reference sequence). CDR3 DNA sequence: TGTGCCAGTAACTCTCCGGGGGGCGCAGAATGGGGCTACACCTTC. This codes for CASNSPGGAEWGYTF.

This chain connects TRBV19 to TRBJ1-2; D remains ambiguous. The CDR3 consists of 15 residues. V lost 3 bases, J lost 3 bases, and 14 bases lay in between. Germline loops: CDR1 LNHDA, CDR2 SQIVND (reference sequence). CDR3 amino acids: CASSISIRTHYGYTF. In DNA, the CDR3 is TGTGCCAGTAGTATTTCAATCCGGACTCACTATGGCTACACCTTC.

The gene calls are TRBV7-9 and TRBJ1-2; 8 nucleotides line up with TRBD1. The J segment lost 3 bases and the V segment lost 1 base, leaving 1 base of the junction unmatched. CDR3 length: 14 residues. Germline values: CDR1 SEHNR, CDR2 FQNEAQ (reference sequence). The CDR3 DNA sequence: TGTGCCAGCAGCTTAGACAGGGGGTACTATGGCTACACCTTC. It yields the protein CASSLDRGYYGYTF.

This clone was seen just once. This chain uses TRBV3-1 (or the pseudogene TRBV3-2) with TRBJ2-3; a possible D gene is TRBD1 (7 bases). V was clipped by 1 base and J by 5 bases, with 10 bases between them. Per the germline V gene, CDR1 is LGHDT and CDR2 is YNNKEL (reference sequence). The CDR3 totals 14 residues. The CDR3 protein is CASSQAQGGDTQYF. As DNA, the CDR3 is TGTGCCAGCAGCCAAGCCCAGGGGGGAGATACGCAGTATTTT.

V gene TRBV6-5 combines with J gene TRBJ1-4; D not certain. Trimming took 8 bases from V and 7 from J, leaving 14 bases between them. The CDR3 contains 13 residues. Germline loops: CDR1 MNHEY, CDR2 SVGAGI. The CDR3 loop is CASSPGHGEKLFF. The CDR3, as DNA: TGTGCCAGCTCTCCGGGTCACGGTGAAAAACTGTTTTTT.

The rearrangement links TRBV7-9 to TRBJ1-2, with D possibly TRBD1 on 5 matching bases. The CDR3 totals 12 residues. Trimming removed 5 bases at V and 3 bases at J, with 7 bases between. CDR1 and CDR2 from the germline V gene are SEHNR and FQNEAQ (reference sequence). CDR3 nucleotide sequence: TGTGCCAGCAGCCACAGGTACTATGGCTACACCTTC. This translates into CASSHRYYGYTF.

J is TRBJ1-3 and V is TRBV5-1; 10 nucleotides agree with TRBD1. V lost 4 bases and J lost 8; bases outside the gene matches: 3. Germline lookup yields CDR1 SGHRS and CDR2 YFSETQ. The CDR3 loop spans 13 amino acids. In DNA, the CDR3 is TGCGCCAGCAGCCCGGGACAGGGGCACACCATATATTTT. It translates to CASSPGQGHTIYF.

The V and J genes are TRBV6-2 or TRBV6-3 and TRBJ2-7; the match to TRBD1 covers 7 bases. The CDR3 is made up of 13 amino acids. With V trimmed by 2 bases and J by 11 bases, 9 bases remained unmatched. Per the germline V gene, CDR1 is MNHEY and CDR2 is SVGEGT. For the CDR3, the DNA is TGTGCCAGCAGTTACGGGACAGAAACTCTCAAGTACTTC. Translated: CASSYGTETLKYF.

The chain combines TRBV5-1 with TRBJ1-5; weak D call: TRBD1 (5 bases). CDR3 size: 14 residues. Trimming took 0 bases from V and 7 from J, leaving 11 bases between them. Germline assignment: CDR1 SGHRS and CDR2 YFSETQ. The CDR3 spells CASSLAGGGQPQHF. CDR3 sequence (DNA): TGCGCCAGCAGCTTGGCCGGGGGAGGGCAGCCCCAGCATTTT.

The J gene is TRBJ2-4, the V gene TRBV5-4; 8 nucleotides agree with TRBD2. This CDR3 region has 14 residues. Per the germline V gene, CDR1 is SGHNT and CDR2 is YYREEE (reference sequence). Trimming took 3 bases from V and 3 from J; bases not matched to a gene: 2. CDR3 in amino acids: CASSSGGSKNIQYF. In nucleotides, the CDR3 is TGTGCCAGCAGCTCGGGGGGGAGCAAAAACATTCAGTACTTC. Variable domain in full (rest from reference TRBV5-4 and TRBJ2-4): ETGVTQSPTHLIKTRGQQVTLRCSSQSGHNTVSWYQQALGQGPQFIFQYYREEENGRGNFPPRFSGLQFPNYSSELNVNALELDDSALYLCASSSGGSKNIQYFGAGTRLSVL.